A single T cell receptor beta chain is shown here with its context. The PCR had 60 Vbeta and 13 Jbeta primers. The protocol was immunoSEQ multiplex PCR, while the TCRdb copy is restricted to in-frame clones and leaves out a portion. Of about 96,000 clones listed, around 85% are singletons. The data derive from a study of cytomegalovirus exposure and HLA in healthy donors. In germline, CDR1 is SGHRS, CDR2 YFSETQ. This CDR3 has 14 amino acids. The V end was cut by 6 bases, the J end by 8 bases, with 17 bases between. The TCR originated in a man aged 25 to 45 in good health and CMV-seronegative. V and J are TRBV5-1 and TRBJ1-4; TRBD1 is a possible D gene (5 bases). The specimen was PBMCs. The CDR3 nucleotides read TGCGCCAGCAAACATCAGGGCATCGGGGAAAAACTGTTTTTT. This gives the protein CASKHQGIGEKLFF.